Listed here are 21 T cell receptor beta chains from one sample, sequenced in a study of CD8+CD57+ T cells in acquired aplastic anemia. The use of genomic DNA as template underpinned the TCR beta VDJ and CDR3 profiling. TCRdb used MiXCR to reprocess the reads, holding one entry per CDR3 protein. The data show 200,000 to 250,000 distinct CDR3 sequences, approximately 60% seen once. Sequenced material: sorted CD4+, CD8+, or CD8+CD57+ T cells (not recorded which) from PBMCs. The receptor set was obtained from a human donor in good health.

This clonotype was observed at least ten times. The CDR3 bases are TGCAGCGTTGAGGACCAGCCGCCGGGCTATGGCTACACCTTC. Amino acid sequence: CSVEDQPPGYGYTF. The V gene is TRBV29-1, the J gene TRBJ1-2; no clear D gene. V lost 3 bases, J lost 4 bases, and 15 bases lay in between. CDR1 and CDR2 from the germline V gene are SQVTM and ANQGSEA. The CDR3 covers 14 residues.

This clonotype appeared a few times. The chain employs TRBV2 and TRBJ1-2, with 8 bases that match TRBD1. CDR3 length equals 13 residues. Germline V gives CDR1 SNHLY, CDR2 FYNNEI. The J segment lost 8 bases and the V segment lost 7 bases, leaving 9 bases of the junction unmatched. The CDR3 here is CASIARQGQGYTF. CDR3 coding DNA: TGTGCCAGCATCGCCAGACAGGGGCAAGGCTACACCTTC. Supplemented by reference TRBV2 and TRBJ1-2, the full variable domain reads EPEVTQTPSHQVTQMGQEVILRCVPISNHLYFYWYRQILGQKVEFLVSFYNNEISEKSEIFDDQFSVERPDGSNFTLKIRSTKLEDSAMYFCASIARQGQGYTFGSGTRLTVV.

To note about this clonotype: Just one base apart from a much larger clone, this may be a read error. This chain joins TRBV4-1 and TRBJ2-7; 7 bases line up with TRBD2. Germline CDR1 MGHRA, CDR2 YSYEKL. The CDR3 consists of 14 residues. CDR3 protein: CASGQAGRAYEQYF. The CDR3 DNA reads TGCGCCAGCGGCCAAGCGGGGCGAGCCTACGAGCAGTACTTC.

The V and J genes are TRBV6-1 and TRBJ1-1; D call uncertain. V was trimmed by 3 bases and J by 5 bases, leaving 10 bases between them. This CDR3 contains 13 residues. CDR1 and CDR2 (germline): MNHNS, SASEGT. DNA of the CDR3: TGTGCCAGCAGTGATCGGGGTAGGACTGAAGCTTTCTTT. The encoded protein is CASSDRGRTEAFF.

This clonotype was seen at least ten times. This rearrangement joins TRBV7-3 to TRBJ2-3; 8 bases agree with TRBD2. CDR3 size: 15 residues. Germline CDR1 is SGHTA and CDR2 is FQGTGA. V shed 5 bases, J shed 6 bases, and the junction held 10 bases outside the gene matches. The CDR3: CASSPLREGVDTQYF. In nucleotides, the CDR3 is TGTGCCAGCAGCCCCCTCCGGGAGGGGGTCGATACGCAGTATTTT.

In DNA, the CDR3 is TGTGCCACCAGTGATGGGGCGGGAGATGCCTACGAGCAGTACTTC. Amino acids: CATSDGAGDAYEQYF. The V and J genes are TRBV24-1 and TRBJ2-7, with 7 nucleotides matching TRBD2. This CDR3 has 15 residues. Trimming removed 3 bases from V and 2 bases from J; junction bases left unmatched: 6. Germline CDR1 reads KGHDR; CDR2 reads SFDVKD.

CDR3 amino acids: CASSFVTDTQYF. The CDR3 coding sequence is TGTGCCAGCAGCTTTGTAACAGATACGCAGTATTTT. The V call is TRBV7-2, the J call TRBJ2-3; no reliable D call. The CDR3 runs 12 residues. The germline gives CDR1 SGHTA, CDR2 FQGNSA. Trimming pared 3 bases from V and 3 bases from J, leaving 4 bases between.

The genes are TRBV20-1 and TRBJ2-7; D call uncertain. CDR3 length: 12 amino acids. With 3 bases removed from V and 7 bases from J, the gap between germline ends came to 13 bases. Germline V CDR1 and CDR2: DFQATT, SNEGSKA (reference sequence). The CDR3 spells CSARADTGEQYF. DNA for the CDR3: TGCAGTGCTAGGGCGGATACCGGGGAGCAGTACTTC.

This clonotype came up many times. The CDR3 DNA sequence: TGTGCCAGCAGCCAAGCCAAGGACGGGATTCAGCCCCAGCATTTT. This codes for CASSQAKDGIQPQHF. The J gene is TRBJ1-5, the V gene TRBV3-1; D is unclear. This CDR3 region has 15 residues. From germline, CDR1 is LGHDT and CDR2 YNNKEL (reference sequence). The V and J ends lost 1 base and 6 bases respectively, with 13 bases between them.

This clonotype was observed at least ten times. This chain uses TRBV14 with TRBJ1-1, with D possibly matching TRBD1 (5 bases). Germline loops: CDR1 SGHDN, CDR2 FVKESK. The CDR3 loop spans 15 amino acids. V lost 0 bases to trimming and J lost 5 bases, with 13 bases between them. CDR3 sequence reads: CASSQDIGAWTEAFF. DNA for the CDR3: TGTGCCAGCAGCCAAGACATCGGGGCGTGGACTGAAGCTTTCTTT.

The V call is TRBV11-1, the J call TRBJ2-3; 10 nucleotides line up with TRBD2. This CDR3 has 16 amino acids. J gave up 2 bases and V 5 bases, and 7 bases lay outside the gene matches. Germline CDR1 is SGHAT and CDR2 is FQDESV (reference sequence). In nucleotides, the CDR3 is TGTGCCAGCAGCCCCCCTCTAGCGGGGGACACAGATACGCAGTATTTT. This gives the protein CASSPPLAGDTDTQYF.

Many counts were recorded for this clonotype. This chain connects TRBV12-3 or TRBV12-4 to TRBJ2-7; D may be TRBD1 or TRBD2 (5 bases each). This CDR3 region has 20 residues. Trimming left V 1 base short and J 5 bases short, with 30 bases between. This chain's CDR3 is CASSLVHPRGGTGKDDEQYF. CDR3 coding DNA: TGTGCCAGCAGTTTAGTGCACCCGAGGGGCGGCACAGGTAAAGATGACGAGCAGTACTTC.

The chain combines TRBV9 with TRBJ2-7; TRBD1 is a possible D gene (6 bases). The CDR3 length is 15 residues. The germline CDR1 and CDR2 sequences are SGDLS and YYNGEE. V lost 0 bases to trimming and J lost 2 bases, with 12 bases between them. The CDR3 DNA sequence: TGTGCCAGCAGCGTAGGGTACAGGGATCCCTACGAGCAGTACTTC. This translates into CASSVGYRDPYEQYF.

This clonotype was recorded a few times. The chain uses TRBV9 and TRBJ1-6; D remains ambiguous. This CDR3 has 14 residues. Germline V gives CDR1 SGDLS, CDR2 YYNGEE. With 4 bases removed from V and 10 bases from J, the gap between germline ends came to 15 bases. Written as DNA, the CDR3 is TGTGCCAGCAGCCGCGGGGATAGTTCCTCACCCCTCCACTTT. Translating gives CASSRGDSSSPLHF.

This clonotype was observed a single time. This chain joins TRBV7-2 and TRBJ2-7, with D possibly being TRBD2 (5 bases). The CDR3 length is 15 residues. V lost 3 bases and J lost 0, with 12 bases in between. The germline V gene has CDR1 SGHTA and CDR2 FQGNSA. The CDR3 protein is CASSFSGSGSYEQYF. In DNA form, the CDR3 reads TGTGCCAGCAGCTTCTCGGGGTCGGGCTCCTACGAGCAGTACTTC. Combining the CDR3 with reference TRBV7-2 and TRBJ2-7 gives the whole variable domain GAGVSQSPSNKVTEKGKDVELRCDPISGHTALYWYRQSLGQGLEFLIYFQGNSAPDKSGLPSDRFSAERTGGSVSTLTIQRTQQEDSAVYLCASSFSGSGSYEQYFGPGTRLTVT.

The chain recombines TRBV5-1 with TRBJ2-1; 10 nucleotides match TRBD2. With V trimmed by 7 bases and J by 5 bases, 9 bases remained unmatched. Germline CDR1 and CDR2: SGHRS and YFSETQ. The CDR3 totals 15 residues. CDR3: CASHPAGGGHNEQFF. The CDR3 DNA follows: TGCGCCAGCCACCCAGCGGGAGGGGGGCACAATGAGCAGTTCTTC.

On this clonotype itself: Being one base from a much bigger clone, this may be a read error. The chain links TRBV27 to TRBJ2-7; 9 nucleotides agree with TRBD1. The CDR3 spans 15 residues. Germline V lookup: CDR1 MNHEY, CDR2 SMNVEV (reference sequence). DNA of the CDR3: TGTGCCAGCAGTCCAGGACAGGGGTACCCCTACGAGCGGTACTTC. This gives the protein CASSPGQGYPYERYF.

Only a few counts were recorded for this clonotype. This may be a read error, as it is one base from a much larger clone. The chain carries TRBV5-1 and TRBJ2-3; no clear D gene. Trimming stripped 0 bases from V and 4 bases from J, with 12 bases between. The CDR3 contains 15 residues. Germline V gives CDR1 SGHRS, CDR2 YFSETQ. The CDR3 loop is CASSLAVVMADTQYF. In DNA form, the CDR3 reads TGCGCCAGCAGCTTGGCCGTCGTGATGGCAGATACGCAGTATTTT.

Ten or more counts support this clonotype. V and J are TRBV9 and TRBJ2-3; D might be TRBD1 or TRBD2, each matching 5 bases. With 0 bases removed from V and 0 bases from J, the gap between germline ends came to 14 bases. CDR3 length: 17 amino acids. Germline V gene sequence: CDR1 SGDLS, CDR2 YYNGEE. CDR3 loop: CASSVVENRDSTDTQYF. The CDR3 nucleotides read TGTGCCAGCAGCGTAGTGGAAAATCGGGACAGCACAGATACGCAGTATTTT.

J is TRBJ2-1 and V is TRBV6-5; no definite D call. The germline CDR1 and CDR2 sequences are MNHEY and SVGAGI. This CDR3 contains 14 residues. Trimming took 7 bases from V and 3 from J, leaving 13 bases between them. CDR3 loop: CASTPRQVYNEQFF. CDR3 DNA: TGTGCCAGCACCCCCCGGCAAGTCTACAATGAGCAGTTCTTC.

This CDR3 is CASSGRMYRETQYF. The CDR3 DNA is TGTGCCAGCAGCGGGAGGATGTACCGGGAGACCCAGTACTTC. The V gene is TRBV9, the J gene TRBJ2-5, with D tentatively TRBD2 (5 bases). Trimming removed 3 bases from V and 5 bases from J, with 14 bases in between. CDR1 SGDLS and CDR2 YYNGEE come from the germline V gene. The CDR3 length is 14 residues.